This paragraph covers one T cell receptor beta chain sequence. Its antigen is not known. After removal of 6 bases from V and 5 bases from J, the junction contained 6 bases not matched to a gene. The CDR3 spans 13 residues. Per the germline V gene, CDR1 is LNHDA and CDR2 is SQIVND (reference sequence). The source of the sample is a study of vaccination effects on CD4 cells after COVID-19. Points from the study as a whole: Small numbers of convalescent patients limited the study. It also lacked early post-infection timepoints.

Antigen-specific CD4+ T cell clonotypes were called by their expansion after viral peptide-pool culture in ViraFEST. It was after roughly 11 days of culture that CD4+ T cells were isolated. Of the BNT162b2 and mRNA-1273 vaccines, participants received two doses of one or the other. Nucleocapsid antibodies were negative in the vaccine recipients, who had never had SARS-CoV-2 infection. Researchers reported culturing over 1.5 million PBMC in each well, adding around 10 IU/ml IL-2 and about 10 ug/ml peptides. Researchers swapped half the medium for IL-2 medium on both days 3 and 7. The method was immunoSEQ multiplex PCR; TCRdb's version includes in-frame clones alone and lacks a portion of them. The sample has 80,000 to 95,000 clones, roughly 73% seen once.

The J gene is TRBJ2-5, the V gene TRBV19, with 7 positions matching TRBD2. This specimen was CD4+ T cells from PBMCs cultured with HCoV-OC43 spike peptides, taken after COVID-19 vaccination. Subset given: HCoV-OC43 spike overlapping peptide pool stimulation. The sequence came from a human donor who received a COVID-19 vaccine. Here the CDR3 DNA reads TGTGCCAGTAGACGGGGAGGGACGGAGACCCAGTACTTC. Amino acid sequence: CASRRGGTETQYF.